The next 25 T cell receptor beta chains were all read from a single sample in a study of blood T cell repertoires in COVID-19. The table came from immunoSEQ multiplex PCR; TCRdb's copy has only in-frame clones and leaves some out. The sample records about 240,000 clones, more than 70% being singletons. The sequencing sample was made of peripheral blood. Source of these receptors: a man aged 80 or over with acute or convalescent COVID-19.

This chain connects TRBV5-1 to TRBJ2-1, with TRBD2 matching 9 bases. The CDR3 sequence is 15 residues long. Germline lookup yields CDR1 SGHRS and CDR2 YFSETQ. Trimming removed 0 bases from V and 2 bases from J; junction bases left unmatched: 0. In DNA form, the CDR3 reads TGCGCCAGCAGCTTGGGCGGGGGGGCCTACAATGAGCAGTTCTTC. Protein: CASSLGGGAYNEQFF.

V gene TRBV5-1 combines with J gene TRBJ1-6; a possible D gene is TRBD1 (5 bases). Trimming stripped 5 bases from V and 6 bases from J, with 18 bases between. Germline V gene lookup returns CDR1 SGHRS and CDR2 YFSETQ. There are 16 residues in the CDR3. CDR3 amino acids: CASRYSGQGSNSPLHF. The CDR3 region has the DNA TGCGCCAGCAGATACTCTGGGCAGGGCTCTAATTCACCCCTCCACTTT.

The CDR3 here is CASTPEVYRREDGYTF. CDR3 DNA sequence: TGTGCCAGCACCCCCGAGGTTTACCGCCGAGAGGATGGCTACACCTTC. V gene TRBV25-1 combines with J gene TRBJ1-2; D is ambiguous. Per the germline V gene, CDR1 is MGHDK and CDR2 is SYGVNS. With 7 bases removed from V and 6 bases from J, the gap between germline ends came to 24 bases. The CDR3 length is 16 residues.

This rearrangement joins TRBV5-1 to TRBJ1-2; perhaps TRBD1 as D (5 bases). Trimming shortened V by 2 bases and J by 4 bases, and 15 bases separated the two germline ends. In germline, CDR1 is SGHRS, CDR2 YFSETQ. The CDR3 length is 15 residues. The DNA for the CDR3 is TGCGCCAGCAGCTTTGAGGACCTGGGGCCCTATGGCTACACCTTC. Translating gives CASSFEDLGPYGYTF.

The V gene is TRBV4-2, the J gene TRBJ1-5; 9 nucleotides line up with TRBD1. The CDR3 is made up of 16 amino acids. The J segment lost 7 bases and the V segment lost 0 bases, leaving 7 bases of the junction unmatched. CDR1 and CDR2 (germline): LGHNA, YNFKEQ. The CDR3 DNA is TGTGCCAGCAGCCAAGAGAGGACAGGGGTGGGACAGCCCCAGCATTTT. Protein sequence: CASSQERTGVGQPQHF.

The J gene is TRBJ2-3, the V gene TRBV5-6, with 7 bases identical to TRBD1. V shed 3 bases and J 3 bases; nucleotides not matched to a gene: 13. This CDR3 region has 17 residues. Germline CDR1 is SGHDT and CDR2 is YYEEEE. In DNA form, the CDR3 reads TGTGCCAGCAGCTGGGGACCGGGACAGCTAAGTACAGATACGCAGTATTTT. It encodes CASSWGPGQLSTDTQYF.

The chain joins TRBV5-1 to TRBJ2-3, with TRBD2 identical over 11 bases. The V and J ends lost 4 bases and 5 bases, in that order; junction bases with no gene match: 6. Germline V gene data show CDR1 as SGHRS and CDR2 as YFSETQ. This CDR3 is built from 15 residues. CDR3 sequence: CASSETSGSIDTQYF. The CDR3 region has the DNA TGCGCCAGCAGCGAAACTAGCGGGAGTATAGATACGCAGTATTTT.

The V and J genes are TRBV28 and TRBJ1-1; D is unresolved. Per germline, CDR1 MDHEN and CDR2 SYDVKM. Trimming pared 5 bases from V and 2 bases from J, leaving 6 bases between. The CDR3 runs to 12 residues. For the CDR3, the DNA is TGTGCCAGCAGTGTAATAAACACTGAAGCTTTCTTT. Its translation is CASSVINTEAFF.

This clone was seen once. This chain uses TRBV27 with TRBJ2-6; 7 bases agree with TRBD1. There are 16 residues in the CDR3. The V gene end was trimmed by 8 bases and the J gene end by 0 bases; junction bases not matched to a gene: 7. Germline CDR1 reads MNHEY; CDR2 reads SMNVEV (reference sequence). The CDR3 sequence: CASAGTASSGANVLTF. CDR3 coding DNA: TGTGCCAGCGCCGGGACAGCTTCCTCTGGGGCCAACGTCCTGACTTTC.

This clone appeared a single time. One end of the junction fails to match germline, which may point to a read error. The V and J genes are TRBV7-9 and TRBJ1-4; D is unclear. This CDR3 comprises 18 residues. Germline CDR1 SEHNR, CDR2 FQNEAQ (reference sequence). The CDR3 is CASSSSETYHGTKEKLFF. DNA of the CDR3: TGTGCCAGCAGCTCCTCAGAAACATACCATGGCACTAAGGAAAAACTGTTTTTT.

The rearrangement uses TRBV19 and TRBJ2-1; D unresolved. CDR3 size: 16 residues. The germline V and J ends were trimmed by 0 bases and 3 bases, with 12 bases remaining between them. Germline V lookup: CDR1 LNHDA, CDR2 SQIVND (reference sequence). The CDR3 DNA sequence: TGTGCCAGTAGTATAGATCCGGGTACAATCTACAATGAGCAGTTCTTC. Translated, it gives CASSIDPGTIYNEQFF.

This clone was observed a single time. The chain combines TRBV29-1 with TRBJ1-5; unclear D gene. The germline CDR1 and CDR2 sequences are SQVTM and ANQGSEA. Trimming stripped 5 bases from V and 0 bases from J, with 8 bases between. This CDR3 spans 13 amino acids. Written as DNA, the CDR3 is TGCAGCGTTCTTACAAATAGCAATCAGCCCCAGCATTTT. This sequence encodes CSVLTNSNQPQHF.

The chain recombines TRBV5-1 with TRBJ1-4; D is unclear. Trimming pared 3 bases from V and 0 bases from J, leaving 12 bases between. Germline V gene sequence: CDR1 SGHRS, CDR2 YFSETQ. There are 16 residues in the CDR3. The CDR3 reads CASSSYPGTTNEKLFF. The DNA of the CDR3 is TGCGCCAGCAGCTCCTACCCGGGAACAACTAATGAAAAACTGTTTTTT.

V usage is TRBV5-1 and J usage is TRBJ2-1; 10 bases are a match to TRBD2. V dropped 0 bases and J dropped 5; count of bases not matched to a gene: 5. This CDR3 spans 16 amino acids. In germline, CDR1 is SGHRS, CDR2 YFSETQ. CDR3 loop: CASSLGLSGRHNEQFF. CDR3 DNA sequence: TGCGCCAGCAGCTTGGGCCTTAGCGGGAGGCACAATGAGCAGTTCTTC.

V and J are TRBV6-5 and TRBJ2-1, with 7 nucleotides matching TRBD2. Trimming cost V 7 bases and J 0 bases; bases outside gene matches: 3. There are 14 residues in the CDR3. Germline assignment: CDR1 MNHEY and CDR2 SVGAGI. This chain's CDR3 is CASKGGSSYNEQFF. The CDR3 DNA sequence: TGTGCCAGCAAAGGCGGGAGCTCCTACAATGAGCAGTTCTTC.

This rearrangement joins TRBV6-4 to TRBJ1-1; no firm D call. The V end lost 5 bases, the J end lost 5 bases, and 12 bases lay between the germline ends. Germline CDR1 and CDR2: MRHNA and SNTAGT. The CDR3 totals 13 residues. CDR3 loop: CASSPGGRTEAFF. The CDR3 coding sequence is TGTGCCAGCAGTCCGGGAGGGAGAACTGAAGCTTTCTTT.

The rearrangement joins TRBV6-1 to TRBJ1-6, with D unclear. Germline V CDR1 and CDR2: MNHNS, SASEGT. This CDR3 has 16 amino acids. Between the trimmed V and J ends, which lost 4 bases and 0 bases, there was a span of 10 bases. The CDR3 nucleotides are TGTGCCAGCAGTGTGCGGTCCCCCTCCTATAATTCACCCCTCCACTTT. Translation gives CASSVRSPSYNSPLHF.

J is TRBJ2-5 and V is TRBV5-1; TRBD2 matches at 11 bases. Germline CDR1 is SGHRS and CDR2 is YFSETQ. This CDR3 comprises 15 residues. V lost 3 bases to trimming and J lost 4 bases; unmatched junction nucleotides: 5. The CDR3 DNA reads TGCGCCAGCAGCTCACTCGGACTAGCGGGAGAGACCCAGTACTTC. Translation: CASSSLGLAGETQYF.

The chain is built from TRBV5-8 and TRBJ1-5; no reliable D call. V was trimmed by 1 base and J by 1 base, leaving 12 bases between them. This CDR3 contains 16 residues. CDR1 SGHTS and CDR2 YDEGEE come from the germline V gene. The CDR3 spells CASSLRLPGSNQPQHF. CDR3 nucleotides: TGTGCCAGCAGCTTGCGGCTCCCAGGAAGCAATCAGCCCCAGCATTTT.

The chain combines TRBV9 with TRBJ2-1, with D uncertain. This CDR3 has 14 residues. Per the germline V gene, CDR1 is SGDLS and CDR2 is YYNGEE. The V end lost 0 bases, the J end lost 6 bases, and 10 bases lay between the germline ends. The CDR3 spells CASSVAVVSNEQFF. CDR3 nucleotides: TGTGCCAGCAGCGTAGCTGTAGTTTCCAATGAGCAGTTCTTC.

The J gene is TRBJ1-2, the V gene TRBV7-9; D unclear. The germline V and J ends were trimmed by 6 bases and 4 bases, with 15 bases remaining between them. The CDR3 loop spans 14 amino acids. The germline CDR1 and CDR2 sequences are SEHNR and FQNEAQ (reference sequence). As DNA, the CDR3 is TGTGCCAGCAGTAGGTTTCCGGAGCCCTATGGCTACACCTTC. This codes for CASSRFPEPYGYTF.

The chain is built from TRBV2 and TRBJ1-1; D might be TRBD1 (6 bases). The CDR3 contains 14 residues. In germline, CDR1 is SNHLY, CDR2 FYNNEI. The ends were cut back, 7 bases at V and 2 bases at J, with 14 bases in the middle. The CDR3 loop is CASKGDRINTEAFF. The CDR3 coding sequence is TGTGCCAGCAAGGGAGACAGGATTAACACTGAAGCTTTCTTT.

The chain recombines TRBV19 with TRBJ1-1; no clear D gene. The CDR3 has 14 residues. The germline V gene has CDR1 LNHDA and CDR2 SQIVND (reference sequence). Trimming pared 8 bases from V and 0 bases from J, leaving 13 bases between. The CDR3 reads CASGQRNMNTEAFF. The CDR3 DNA reads as TGTGCCAGTGGGCAGCGGAATATGAACACTGAAGCTTTCTTT.

The V gene is TRBV6-5, the J gene TRBJ1-3; weak D call: TRBD1 (6 bases). Trimming removed 6 bases from V and 0 bases from J, with 12 bases in between. Germline V gene lookup returns CDR1 MNHEY and CDR2 SVGAGI. The CDR3 runs to 15 residues. As DNA, the CDR3 is TGTGCCAGCAGCGGGACACTCAGCTCTGGAAACACCATATATTTT. This sequence encodes CASSGTLSSGNTIYF.

CDR3 coding DNA: TGTGCCAGCAGTTCCTCAGGGGGCTGGCAGCCCCAGCATTTT. This translates into CASSSSGGWQPQHF. The chain couples TRBV6-2 or TRBV6-3 to TRBJ1-5, with TRBD1 identical over 8 bases. Germline CDR1 MNHEY, CDR2 SVGEGT. Germline trimming cut 4 bases from V and 7 bases from J; bases unmatched to any gene: 6. This CDR3 has 14 residues.